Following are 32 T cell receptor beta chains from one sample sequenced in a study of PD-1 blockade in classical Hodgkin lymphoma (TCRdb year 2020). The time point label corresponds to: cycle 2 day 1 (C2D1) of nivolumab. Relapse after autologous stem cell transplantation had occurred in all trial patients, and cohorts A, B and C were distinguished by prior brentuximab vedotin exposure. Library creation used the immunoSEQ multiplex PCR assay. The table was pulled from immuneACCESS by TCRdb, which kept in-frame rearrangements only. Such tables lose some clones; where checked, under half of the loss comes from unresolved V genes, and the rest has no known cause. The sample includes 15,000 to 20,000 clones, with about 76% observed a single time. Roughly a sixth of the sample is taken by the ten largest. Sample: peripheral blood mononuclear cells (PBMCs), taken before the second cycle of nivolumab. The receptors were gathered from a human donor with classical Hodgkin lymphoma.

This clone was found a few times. The CDR3 coding sequence is TGTGCCATCGGAAAGGGCAGGGAGGAAAGTCAGCCCCAGCATTTT. Amino acid sequence: CAIGKGREESQPQHF. The chain is built from TRBV10-3 and TRBJ1-5, with D perhaps matching TRBD1 (5 bases). Trimming removed 8 bases at V and 6 bases at J, with 20 bases between. The CDR3 runs to 15 residues. The germline CDR1 and CDR2 sequences are ENHRY and SYGVKD.

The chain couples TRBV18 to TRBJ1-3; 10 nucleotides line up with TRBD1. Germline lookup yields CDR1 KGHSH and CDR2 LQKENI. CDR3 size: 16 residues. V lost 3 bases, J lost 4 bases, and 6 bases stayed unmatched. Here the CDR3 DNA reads TGTGCCAGCTCACCCTTGGACAGGGGGTCAGGAAACACCATATATTTT. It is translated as CASSPLDRGSGNTIYF. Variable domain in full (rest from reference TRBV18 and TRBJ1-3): NAGVMQNPRHLVRRRGQEARLRCSPMKGHSHVYWYRQLPEEGLKFMVYLQKENIIDESGMPKERFSAEFPKEGPSILRIQQVVRGDSAAYFCASSPLDRGSGNTIYFGEGSWLTVV.

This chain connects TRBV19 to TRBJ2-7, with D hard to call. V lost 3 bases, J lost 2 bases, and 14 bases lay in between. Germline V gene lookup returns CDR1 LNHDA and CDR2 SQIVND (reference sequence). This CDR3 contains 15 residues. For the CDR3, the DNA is TGTGCCAGTAGTATGGGGAACAGTCAGGCCTACGAGCAGTACTTC. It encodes CASSMGNSQAYEQYF.

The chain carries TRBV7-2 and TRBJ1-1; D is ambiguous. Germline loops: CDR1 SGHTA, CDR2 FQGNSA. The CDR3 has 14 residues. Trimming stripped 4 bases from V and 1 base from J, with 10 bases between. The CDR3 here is CASSYWAGNTEAFF. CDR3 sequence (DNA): TGTGCCAGCAGCTATTGGGCAGGGAACACTGAAGCTTTCTTT.

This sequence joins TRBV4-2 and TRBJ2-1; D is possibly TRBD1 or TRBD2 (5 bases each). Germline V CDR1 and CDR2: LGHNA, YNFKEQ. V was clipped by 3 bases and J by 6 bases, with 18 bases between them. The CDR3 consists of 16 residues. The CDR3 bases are TGTGCCAGCAGCCACCCTAGCCAAAAACAGGCCAATGAGCAGTTCTTC. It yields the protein CASSHPSQKQANEQFF.

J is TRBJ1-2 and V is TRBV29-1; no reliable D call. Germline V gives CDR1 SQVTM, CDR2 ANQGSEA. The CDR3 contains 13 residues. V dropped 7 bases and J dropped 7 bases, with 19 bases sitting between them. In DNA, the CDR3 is TGCAGCGCCATACCGGCAGGCAGCTCTGGCTACACCTTC. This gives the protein CSAIPAGSSGYTF.

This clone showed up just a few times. The CDR3 bases are TGCGCCAGCAGCTTAACAGGGGCTAATGAAAAACTGTTTTTT. Protein: CASSLTGANEKLFF. The gene calls are TRBV5-1 and TRBJ1-4, with TRBD1 matching 7 bases. In germline, CDR1 is SGHRS, CDR2 YFSETQ. There are 14 residues in the CDR3. With 2 bases clipped from V and 3 bases from J, the junction kept 1 base outside the gene matches.

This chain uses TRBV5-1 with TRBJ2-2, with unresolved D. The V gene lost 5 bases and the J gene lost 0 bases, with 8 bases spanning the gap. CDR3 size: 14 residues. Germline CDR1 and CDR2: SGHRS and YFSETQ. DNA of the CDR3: TGCGCCAGCAGTTATTCAGCGAACACCGGGGAGCTGTTTTTT. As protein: CASSYSANTGELFF.

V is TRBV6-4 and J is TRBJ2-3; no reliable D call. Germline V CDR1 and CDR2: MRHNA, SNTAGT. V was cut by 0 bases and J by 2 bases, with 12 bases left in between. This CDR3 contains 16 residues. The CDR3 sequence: CASSDSAGGTTDTQYF. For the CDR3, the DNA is TGTGCCAGCAGTGACTCCGCCGGCGGAACCACAGATACGCAGTATTTT.

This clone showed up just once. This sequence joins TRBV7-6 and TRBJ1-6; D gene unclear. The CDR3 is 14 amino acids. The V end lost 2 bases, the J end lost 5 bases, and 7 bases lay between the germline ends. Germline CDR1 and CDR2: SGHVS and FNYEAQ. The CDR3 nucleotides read TGTGCCAGCAGCTTATCGGGGAATAATTCACCCCTCCACTTT. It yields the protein CASSLSGNNSPLHF. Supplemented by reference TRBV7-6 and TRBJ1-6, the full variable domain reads GAGVSQSPRYKVTKRGQDVALRCDPISGHVSLYWYRQALGQGPEFLTYFNYEAQQDKSGLPNDRFSAERPEGSISTLTIQRTEQRDSAMYRCASSLSGNNSPLHFGNGTRLTVT.

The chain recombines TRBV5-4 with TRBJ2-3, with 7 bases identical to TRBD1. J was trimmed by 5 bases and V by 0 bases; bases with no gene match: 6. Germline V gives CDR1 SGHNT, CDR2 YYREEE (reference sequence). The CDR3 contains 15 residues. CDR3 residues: CASSLAGQAVDTQYF. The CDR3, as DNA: TGTGCCAGCAGCTTGGCAGGACAGGCAGTAGATACGCAGTATTTT. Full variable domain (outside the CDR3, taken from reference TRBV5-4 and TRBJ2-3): ETGVTQSPTHLIKTRGQQVTLRCSSQSGHNTVSWYQQALGQGPQFIFQYYREEENGRGNFPPRFSGLQFPNYSSELNVNALELDDSALYLCASSLAGQAVDTQYFGPGTRLTVL.

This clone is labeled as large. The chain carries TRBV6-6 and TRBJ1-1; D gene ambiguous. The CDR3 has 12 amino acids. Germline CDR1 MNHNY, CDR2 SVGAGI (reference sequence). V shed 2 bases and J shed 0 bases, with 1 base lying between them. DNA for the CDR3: TGTGCCAGCAGTTACATGAACACTGAAGCTTTCTTT. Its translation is CASSYMNTEAFF.

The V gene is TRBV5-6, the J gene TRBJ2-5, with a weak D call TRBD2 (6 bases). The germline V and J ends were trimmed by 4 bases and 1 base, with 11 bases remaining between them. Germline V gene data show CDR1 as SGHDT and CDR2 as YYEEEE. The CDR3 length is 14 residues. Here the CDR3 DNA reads TGTGCCAGCAGCCCCGGGAGCTCCCAAGAGACCCAGTACTTC. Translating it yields CASSPGSSQETQYF.

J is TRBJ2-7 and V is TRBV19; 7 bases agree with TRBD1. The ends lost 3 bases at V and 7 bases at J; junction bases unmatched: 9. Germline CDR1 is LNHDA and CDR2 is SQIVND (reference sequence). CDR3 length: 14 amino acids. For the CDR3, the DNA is TGTGCCAGTAGTATTCAAGAGGGGGCGCGTGAGCAGTACTTC. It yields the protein CASSIQEGAREQYF.

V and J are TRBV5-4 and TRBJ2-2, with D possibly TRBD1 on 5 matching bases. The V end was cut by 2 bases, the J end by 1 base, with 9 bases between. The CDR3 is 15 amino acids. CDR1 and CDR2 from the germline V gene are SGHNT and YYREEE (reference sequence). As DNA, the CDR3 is TGTGCCAGCAGCTTCGGCAGGGAGAACACCGGGGAGCTGTTTTTT. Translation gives CASSFGRENTGELFF.

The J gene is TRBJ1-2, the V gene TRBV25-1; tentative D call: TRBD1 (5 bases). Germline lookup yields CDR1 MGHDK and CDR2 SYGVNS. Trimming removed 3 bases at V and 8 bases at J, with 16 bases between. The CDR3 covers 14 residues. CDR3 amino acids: CASSEQGPRFGYTF. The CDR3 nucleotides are TGTGCCAGCAGTGAGCAGGGTCCGCGTTTCGGCTACACCTTC.

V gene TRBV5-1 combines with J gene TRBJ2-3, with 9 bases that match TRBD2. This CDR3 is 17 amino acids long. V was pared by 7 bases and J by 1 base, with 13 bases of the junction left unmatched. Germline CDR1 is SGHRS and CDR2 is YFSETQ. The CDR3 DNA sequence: TGCGCCAGCCGGATGCTCCTAGCGGGGCACCGCACAGATACGCAGTATTTT. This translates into CASRMLLAGHRTDTQYF. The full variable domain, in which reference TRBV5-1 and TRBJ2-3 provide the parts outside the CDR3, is KAGVTQTPRYLIKTRGQQVTLSCSPISGHRSVSWYQQTPGQGLQFLFEYFSETQRNKGNFPGRFSGRQFSNSRSEMNVSTLELGDSALYLCASRMLLAGHRTDTQYFGPGTRLTVL.

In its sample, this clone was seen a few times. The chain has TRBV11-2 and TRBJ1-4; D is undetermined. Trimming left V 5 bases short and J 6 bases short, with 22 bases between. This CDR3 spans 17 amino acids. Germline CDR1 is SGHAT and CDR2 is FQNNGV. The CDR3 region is CASSAAPARRMDEKLFF. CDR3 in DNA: TGTGCCAGCAGCGCTGCCCCGGCCAGGCGGATGGATGAAAAACTGTTTTTT. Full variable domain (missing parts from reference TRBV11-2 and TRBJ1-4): EAGVAQSPRYKIIEKRQSVAFWCNPISGHATLYWYQQILGQGPKLLIQFQNNGVVDDSQLPKDRFSAERLKGVDSTLKIQPAKLEDSAVYLCASSAAPARRMDEKLFFGSGTQLSVL.

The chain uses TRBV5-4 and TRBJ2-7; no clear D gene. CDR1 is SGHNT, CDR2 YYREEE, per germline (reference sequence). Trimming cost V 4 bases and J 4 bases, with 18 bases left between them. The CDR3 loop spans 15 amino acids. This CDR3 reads CASSPADRDAYEQYF. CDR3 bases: TGTGCCAGCAGCCCTGCGGACCGCGACGCATACGAGCAGTACTTC.

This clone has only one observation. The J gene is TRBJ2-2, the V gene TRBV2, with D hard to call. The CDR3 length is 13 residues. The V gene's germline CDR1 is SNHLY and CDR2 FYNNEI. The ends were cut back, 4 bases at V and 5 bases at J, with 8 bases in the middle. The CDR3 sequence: CASSARETGELFF. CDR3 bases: TGTGCCAGCAGTGCTAGGGAAACCGGGGAGCTGTTTTTT.

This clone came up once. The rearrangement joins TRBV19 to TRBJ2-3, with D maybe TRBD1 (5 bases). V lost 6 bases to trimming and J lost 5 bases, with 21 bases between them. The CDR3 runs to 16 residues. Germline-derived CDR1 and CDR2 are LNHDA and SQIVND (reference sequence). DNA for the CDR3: TGTGCCAGTAGCCGGTTACAGGAACCTGGCGGAGATACGCAGTATTTT. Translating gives CASSRLQEPGGDTQYF.

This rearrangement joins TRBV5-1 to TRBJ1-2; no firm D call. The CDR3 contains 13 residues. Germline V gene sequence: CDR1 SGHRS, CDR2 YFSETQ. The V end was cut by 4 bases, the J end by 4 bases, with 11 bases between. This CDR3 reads CASSVDGPYGYTF. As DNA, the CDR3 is TGCGCCAGCAGCGTGGACGGTCCCTATGGCTACACCTTC.

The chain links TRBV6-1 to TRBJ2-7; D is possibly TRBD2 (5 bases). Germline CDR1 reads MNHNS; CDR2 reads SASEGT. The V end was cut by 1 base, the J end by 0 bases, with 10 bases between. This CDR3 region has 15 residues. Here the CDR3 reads CASSEEVGSSYEQYF. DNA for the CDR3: TGTGCCAGCAGTGAAGAGGTAGGGAGCTCCTACGAGCAGTACTTC.

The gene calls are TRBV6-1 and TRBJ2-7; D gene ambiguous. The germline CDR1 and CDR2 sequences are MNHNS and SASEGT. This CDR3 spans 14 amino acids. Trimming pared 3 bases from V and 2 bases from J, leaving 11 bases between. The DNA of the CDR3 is TGTGCCAGCAGTGACCTTTGGAAGACCTACGAGCAGTACTTC. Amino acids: CASSDLWKTYEQYF.

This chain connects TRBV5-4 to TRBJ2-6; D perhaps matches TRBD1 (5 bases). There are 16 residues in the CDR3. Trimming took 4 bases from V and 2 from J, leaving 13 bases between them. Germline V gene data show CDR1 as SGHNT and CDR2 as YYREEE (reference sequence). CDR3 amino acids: CASSVDSSPGANVLTF. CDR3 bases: TGTGCCAGCAGCGTAGACAGTTCCCCTGGGGCCAACGTCCTGACTTTC.

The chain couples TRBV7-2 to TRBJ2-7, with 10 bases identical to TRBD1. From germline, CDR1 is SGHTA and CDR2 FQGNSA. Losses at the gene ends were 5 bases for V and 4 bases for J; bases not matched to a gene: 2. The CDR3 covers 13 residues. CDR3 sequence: CASSRDRGYEQYF. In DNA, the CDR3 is TGTGCCAGCAGCCGGGACAGGGGTTACGAGCAGTACTTC.

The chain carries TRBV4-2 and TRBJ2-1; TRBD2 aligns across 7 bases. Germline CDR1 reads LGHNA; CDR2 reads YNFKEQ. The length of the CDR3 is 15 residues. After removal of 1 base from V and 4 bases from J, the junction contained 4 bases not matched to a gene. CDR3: CASSQGRAGYNEQFF. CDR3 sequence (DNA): TGTGCCAGCAGCCAAGGAAGAGCGGGGTACAATGAGCAGTTCTTC.

The chain's CDR3 is CASSGGREQYF. The CDR3 nucleotides are TGTGCCAGCAGCGGGGGCCGGGAGCAGTACTTC. The chain recombines TRBV14 with TRBJ2-7; the D gene is possibly TRBD1 (6 bases). This CDR3 contains 11 residues. Trimming took 5 bases from V and 7 from J, leaving 9 bases between them. Germline CDR1 reads SGHDN; CDR2 reads FVKESK.

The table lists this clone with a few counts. For the CDR3, the DNA is TGCAGCGTTGATGGTGGTCCGGGACAGGGGGCATCCGGGGAGCTGTTTTTT. Its translation: CSVDGGPGQGASGELFF. The chain carries TRBV29-1 and TRBJ2-2; 12 bases map to TRBD1. Unmatched junction bases numbered 11, after V lost 3 bases and J lost 6 bases. This CDR3 comprises 17 residues. Germline CDR1 SQVTM, CDR2 ANQGSEA.

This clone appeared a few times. The CDR3 DNA sequence: TGTGCCATCAGTGACCAAACAGGGAATCGGGGCTCAGGTGGCTACACCTTC. Its translation: CAISDQTGNRGSGGYTF. This chain uses TRBV10-3 with TRBJ1-2; D may be TRBD1 (6 bases). Trimming pared 3 bases from V and 7 bases from J, leaving 24 bases between. This CDR3 region has 17 residues. CDR1 and CDR2 (germline): ENHRY, SYGVKD.

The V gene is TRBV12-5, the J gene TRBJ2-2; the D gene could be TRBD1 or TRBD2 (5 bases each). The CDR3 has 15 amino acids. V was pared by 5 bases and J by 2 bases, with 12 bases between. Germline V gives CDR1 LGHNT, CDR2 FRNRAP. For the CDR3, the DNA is TGTGCTAGTGGTCTTGGGGGACCTAACACCGGGGAGCTGTTTTTT. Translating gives CASGLGGPNTGELFF.

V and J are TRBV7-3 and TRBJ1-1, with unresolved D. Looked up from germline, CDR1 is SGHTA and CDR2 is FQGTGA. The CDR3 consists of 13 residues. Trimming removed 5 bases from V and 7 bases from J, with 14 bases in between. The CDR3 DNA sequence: TGTGCCAGCAGCCCATTTCCCGGCCTTGAAGCTTTCTTT. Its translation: CASSPFPGLEAFF.